What follows are 16 T cell receptor beta chains derived from one specimen sequenced in a study of blood T cell repertoires in COVID-19. Clones were read by immunoSEQ multiplex PCR, and TCRdb kept only the in-frame ones, dropping some. This table has 55,000 to 75,000 clones, 80% to 85% appearing once. Sequenced sample: peripheral blood. The receptors come from an elderly man with COVID-19, enrolled during active disease.

The chain uses TRBV9 and TRBJ1-4; TRBD1 might be the D (6 bases). The V and J ends lost 4 bases and 2 bases respectively, with 12 bases between them. This CDR3 comprises 15 residues. CDR1 and CDR2 (germline): SGDLS, YYNGEE. CDR3 coding DNA: TGTGCCAGCAGCTTCCAACAGGGTACTAATGAAAAACTGTTTTTT. Encoded protein: CASSFQQGTNEKLFF.

This clone appeared a few times. The chain carries TRBV11-3 and TRBJ2-1; D unclear. This CDR3 has 13 amino acids. CDR1 SGHNT and CDR2 YENEEA come from the germline V gene. Trimming removed 5 bases from V and 9 bases from J, with 14 bases in between. The CDR3 DNA reads as TGTGCCAGCAGCCCTACCACCGTGAGTGAGCAGTTCTTC. Its translation: CASSPTTVSEQFF.

The CDR3 sequence: CASGGRNSPLHF. In nucleotides, the CDR3 is TGTGCCAGCGGCGGGCGTAATTCACCCCTCCACTTT. The chain employs TRBV27 and TRBJ1-6; D gene ambiguous. This CDR3 contains 12 residues. Germline V CDR1 and CDR2: MNHEY, SMNVEV (reference sequence). The ends were cut back, 8 bases at V and 6 bases at J, with 8 bases in the middle.

The chain links TRBV6-2 or TRBV6-3 to TRBJ2-2; D unclear. There are 13 residues in the CDR3. Germline CDR1 MNHEY, CDR2 SVGEGT. Trimming stripped 6 bases from V and 1 base from J, with 6 bases between. The DNA of the CDR3 is TGTGCCAGCAGCCGACAGAACACCGGGGAGCTGTTTTTT. Translation: CASSRQNTGELFF.

The chain carries TRBV18 and TRBJ2-7; maybe TRBD1 (5 bases). V lost 0 bases and J 1 base, leaving 16 bases between the germline ends. The CDR3 extends over 17 amino acids. Germline V gene lookup returns CDR1 KGHSH and CDR2 LQKENI. Here the CDR3 reads CASSPPFSTGTSYEQYF. The DNA of the CDR3 is TGTGCCAGCTCACCACCGTTCTCAACAGGTACATCCTACGAGCAGTACTTC.

This chain links TRBV27 with TRBJ2-1; TRBD2 matches at 7 bases. The CDR3 consists of 15 residues. With 7 bases clipped from V and 5 bases from J, the junction kept 11 bases outside the gene matches. In germline, CDR1 is MNHEY, CDR2 SMNVEV (reference sequence). The CDR3 is CASTTFRDYHNEQFF. The DNA for the CDR3 is TGTGCCAGCACCACCTTCCGGGACTATCACAATGAGCAGTTCTTC.

The count of this clone is one. One junction end disagrees with the germline gene, perhaps due to a read error. CDR3 sequence (DNA): TGTGCCAGCAGTCAAGAACCGAGCTCCTATAATTCACCCCTCCACTTT. It encodes CASSQEPSSYNSPLHF. The rearrangement links TRBV14 to TRBJ1-6; unclear D gene. This CDR3 is 16 amino acids long. Germline CDR1 reads SGHDN; CDR2 reads FVKESK.

This clone has only a few counts. V gene TRBV7-2 combines with J gene TRBJ2-1; tentative D call: TRBD1 (6 bases). The V gene's germline CDR1 is SGHTA and CDR2 FQGNSA. The CDR3 totals 12 residues. V was cut by 5 bases and J by 9 bases, with 11 bases left in between. The CDR3 is CASSTRGSEQFF. Here the CDR3 DNA reads TGTGCCAGCAGCACCAGGGGCAGTGAGCAGTTCTTC.

The chain employs TRBV6-5 and TRBJ1-1; tentatively, D is TRBD1 (5 bases). Germline V CDR1 and CDR2: MNHEY, SVGAGI. This CDR3 contains 15 residues. V was clipped by 5 bases and J by 4 bases, with 17 bases between them. CDR3 DNA: TGTGCCAGCAGTCCTGGGGCGACTGGCAGCACTGAAGCTTTCTTT. This sequence encodes CASSPGATGSTEAFF.

The V call is TRBV7-9, the J call TRBJ2-2, with 11 positions matching TRBD2. Trimming took 4 bases from V and 0 from J; bases not matched to a gene: 10. This CDR3 is built from 19 residues. The V gene's germline CDR1 is SEHNR and CDR2 FQNEAQ (reference sequence). In nucleotides, the CDR3 is TGTGCCAGCAGCTCCGGGACTAGCGGCTCCGCGCCGAACACCGGGGAGCTGTTTTTT. As protein: CASSSGTSGSAPNTGELFF.

The chain carries TRBV24-1 and TRBJ2-3, with D perhaps matching TRBD1 (5 bases). The CDR3 is 15 amino acids. Deletions cut 0 bases from V and 2 bases from J, with 8 bases between. CDR1 and CDR2 from the germline V gene are KGHDR and SFDVKD. The CDR3 loop reads CATSDLQGTTDTQYF. CDR3 nucleotides: TGTGCCACCAGTGATTTGCAGGGAACCACAGATACGCAGTATTTT.

This clone was seen just once. The genes are TRBV7-8 and TRBJ1-1; D might be TRBD1 (5 bases). Germline CDR1 and CDR2: SGHVS and FQNEAQ. The CDR3 runs 13 residues. Trimming cost V 6 bases and J 2 bases, with 10 bases left between them. The CDR3 coding sequence is TGTGCCAGCAGGGTACAGGAAAACACTGAAGCTTTCTTT. It encodes CASRVQENTEAFF.

J is TRBJ1-6 and V is TRBV18, with D possibly being TRBD1 (6 bases). The V gene lost 2 bases and the J gene lost 3 bases, with 17 bases spanning the gap. CDR3 length: 18 amino acids. Germline CDR1 is KGHSH and CDR2 is LQKENI. CDR3 DNA sequence: TGTGCCAGCTCACCAGGGGGCAGGCGGGCTATCTATAATTCACCCCTCCACTTT. Translated: CASSPGGRRAIYNSPLHF.

This chain joins TRBV19 and TRBJ1-5; 8 nucleotides agree with TRBD1. The CDR3 has 13 amino acids. Trimming at V came to 8 bases and at J to 5 bases, leaving 5 bases not matched to a gene. Per the germline V gene, CDR1 is LNHDA and CDR2 is SQIVND (reference sequence). Written as DNA, the CDR3 is TGTGCCAGTGGGGGACAGGCGCATCAGCCCCAGCATTTT. Its translation: CASGGQAHQPQHF.

The chain employs TRBV6-2 or TRBV6-3 and TRBJ1-1; 7 nucleotides match TRBD1. The germline V gene has CDR1 MNHEY and CDR2 SVGEGT. The junction had 7 bases not matched to a gene; V was cut back by 6 bases and J by 0 bases. This CDR3 spans 15 amino acids. CDR3 loop: CASSPRGHLNTEAFF. CDR3 DNA: TGTGCCAGCAGCCCGAGGGGGCACCTGAACACTGAAGCTTTCTTT.

This chain links TRBV7-2 with TRBJ2-5, with D perhaps matching TRBD2 (6 bases). V shed 1 base and J shed 3 bases, with 18 bases lying between them. Germline V CDR1 and CDR2: SGHTA, FQGNSA. The CDR3 extends over 17 amino acids. The CDR3 protein is CASSLVRGAAGEETQYF. CDR3 DNA: TGTGCCAGCAGCTTAGTGCGCGGGGCCGCTGGGGAAGAGACCCAGTACTTC.